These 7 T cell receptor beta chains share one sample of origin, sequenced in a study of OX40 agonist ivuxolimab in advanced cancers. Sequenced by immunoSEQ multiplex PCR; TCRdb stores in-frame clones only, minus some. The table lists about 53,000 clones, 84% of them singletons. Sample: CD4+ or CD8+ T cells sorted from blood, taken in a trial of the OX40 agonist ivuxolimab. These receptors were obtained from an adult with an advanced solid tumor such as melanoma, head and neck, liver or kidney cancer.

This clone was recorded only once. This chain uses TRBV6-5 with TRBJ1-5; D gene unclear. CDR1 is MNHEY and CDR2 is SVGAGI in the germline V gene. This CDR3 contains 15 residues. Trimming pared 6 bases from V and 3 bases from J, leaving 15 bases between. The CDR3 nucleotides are TGTGCCAGCAGGAGCGGCGGCCTCCACAATCAGCCCCAGCATTTT. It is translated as CASRSGGLHNQPQHF.

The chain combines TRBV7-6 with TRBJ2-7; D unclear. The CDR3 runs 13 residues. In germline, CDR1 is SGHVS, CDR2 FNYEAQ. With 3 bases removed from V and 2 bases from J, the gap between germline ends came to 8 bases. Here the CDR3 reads CASSFSDTYEQYF. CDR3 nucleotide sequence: TGTGCCAGCAGCTTTTCCGACACCTACGAGCAGTACTTC.

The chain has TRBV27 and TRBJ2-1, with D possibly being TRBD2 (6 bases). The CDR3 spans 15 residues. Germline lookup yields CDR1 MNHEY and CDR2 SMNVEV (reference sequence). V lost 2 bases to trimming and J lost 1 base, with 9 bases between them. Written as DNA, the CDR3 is TGTGCCAGCAGTTTAACGGGAGTTTCCTACAATGAGCAGTTCTTC. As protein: CASSLTGVSYNEQFF.

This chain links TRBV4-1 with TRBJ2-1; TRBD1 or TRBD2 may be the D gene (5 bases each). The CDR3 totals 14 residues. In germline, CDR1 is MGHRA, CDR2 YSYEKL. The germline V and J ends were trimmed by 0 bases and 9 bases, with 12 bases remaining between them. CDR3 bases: TGCGCCAGCAGCCAAGATTACGGGGCCTTTGAGCAGTTCTTC. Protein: CASSQDYGAFEQFF.

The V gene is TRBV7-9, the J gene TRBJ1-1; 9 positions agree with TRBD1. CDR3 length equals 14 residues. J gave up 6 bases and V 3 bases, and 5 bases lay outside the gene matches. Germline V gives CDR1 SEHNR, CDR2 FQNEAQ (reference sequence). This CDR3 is CASSLTGGWAEAFF. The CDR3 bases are TGTGCCAGCAGCTTGACAGGGGGGTGGGCTGAAGCTTTCTTT.

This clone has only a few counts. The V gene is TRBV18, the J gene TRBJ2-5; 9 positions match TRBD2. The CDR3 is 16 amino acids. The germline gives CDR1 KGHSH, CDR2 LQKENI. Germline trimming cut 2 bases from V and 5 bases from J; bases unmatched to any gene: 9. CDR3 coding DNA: TGTGCCAGCTCACCAGGAGGGGCTAGCGGGGTGGAGACCCAGTACTTC. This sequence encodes CASSPGGASGVETQYF.

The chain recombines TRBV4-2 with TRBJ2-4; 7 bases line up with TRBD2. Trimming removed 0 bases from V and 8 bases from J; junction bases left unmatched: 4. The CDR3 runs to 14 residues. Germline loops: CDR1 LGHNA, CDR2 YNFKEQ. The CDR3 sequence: CASSQDAGADIQYF. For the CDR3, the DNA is TGTGCCAGCAGCCAAGATGCGGGAGCTGACATTCAGTACTTC.